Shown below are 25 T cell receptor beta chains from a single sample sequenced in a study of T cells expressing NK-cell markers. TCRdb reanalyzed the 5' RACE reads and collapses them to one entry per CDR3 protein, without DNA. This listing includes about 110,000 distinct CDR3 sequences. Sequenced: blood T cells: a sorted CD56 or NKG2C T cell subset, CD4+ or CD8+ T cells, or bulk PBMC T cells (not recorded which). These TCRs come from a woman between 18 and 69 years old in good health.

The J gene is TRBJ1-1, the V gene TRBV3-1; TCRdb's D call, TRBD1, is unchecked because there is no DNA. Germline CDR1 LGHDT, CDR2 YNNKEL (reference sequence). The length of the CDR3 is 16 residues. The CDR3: CASSGTGVVLDTEAFF.

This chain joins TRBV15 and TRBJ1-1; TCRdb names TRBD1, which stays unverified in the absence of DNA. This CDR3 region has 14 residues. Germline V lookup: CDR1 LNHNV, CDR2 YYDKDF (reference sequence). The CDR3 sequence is CATRDRPLNTEAFF. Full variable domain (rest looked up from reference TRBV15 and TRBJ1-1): DAMVIQNPRYQVTQFGKPVTLSCSQTLNHNVMYWYQQKSSQAPKLLFHYYDKDFNNEADTPDNFQSRRPNTSFCFLDIRSPGLGDTAMYLCATRDRPLNTEAFFGQGTRLTVV.

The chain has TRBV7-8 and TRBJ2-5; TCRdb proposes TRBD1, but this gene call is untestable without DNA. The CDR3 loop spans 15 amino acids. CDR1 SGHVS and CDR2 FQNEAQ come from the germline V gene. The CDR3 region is CASSPTSTGGETQYF.

This CDR3 reads CASSHGSEQYF. The genes are TRBV28 and TRBJ2-7. Germline lookup yields CDR1 MDHEN and CDR2 SYDVKM. This CDR3 is built from 11 residues. Looking up the rest from reference TRBV28 and TRBJ2-7 gives the full variable domain: DVKVTQSSRYLVKRTGEKVFLECVQDMDHENMFWYRQDPGLGLRLIYFSYDVKMKEKGDIPEGYSVSREKKERFSLILESASTNQTSMYLCASSHGSEQYFGPGTRLTVT.

CDR3 in amino acids: CASSLGLKSYEQYF. This chain uses TRBV5-4 with TRBJ2-7. CDR3 size: 14 residues. The germline V gene has CDR1 SGHNT and CDR2 YYREEE (reference sequence).

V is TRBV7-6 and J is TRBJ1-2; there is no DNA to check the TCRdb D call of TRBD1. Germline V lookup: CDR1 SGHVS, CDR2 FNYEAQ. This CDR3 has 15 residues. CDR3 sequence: CASSLLPGQEYGYTF. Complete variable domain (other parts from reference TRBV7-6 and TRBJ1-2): GAGVSQSPRYKVTKRGQDVALRCDPISGHVSLYWYRQALGQGPEFLTYFNYEAQQDKSGLPNDRFSAERPEGSISTLTIQRTEQRDSAMYRCASSLLPGQEYGYTFGSGTRLTVV.

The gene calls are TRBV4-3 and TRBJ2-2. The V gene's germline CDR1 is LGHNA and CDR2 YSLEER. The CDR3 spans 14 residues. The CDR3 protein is CASSQGLVTGELFF.

This CDR3 is CASSIRAGASQETQYF. This chain joins TRBV19 and TRBJ2-5; TCRdb lists TRBD1, though no DNA is available to test this call. The CDR3 extends over 16 amino acids. CDR1 and CDR2 (germline): LNHDA, SQIVND (reference sequence). Full variable domain (rest looked up from reference TRBV19 and TRBJ2-5): DGGITQSPKYLFRKEGQNVTLSCEQNLNHDAMYWYRQDPGQGLRLIYYSQIVNDFQKGDIAEGYSVSREKKESFPLTVTSAQKNPTAFYLCASSIRAGASQETQYFGPGTRLLVL.

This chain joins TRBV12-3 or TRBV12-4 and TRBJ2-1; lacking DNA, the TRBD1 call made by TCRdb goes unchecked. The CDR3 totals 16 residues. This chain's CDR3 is CASSPWGDRVYNEQFF.

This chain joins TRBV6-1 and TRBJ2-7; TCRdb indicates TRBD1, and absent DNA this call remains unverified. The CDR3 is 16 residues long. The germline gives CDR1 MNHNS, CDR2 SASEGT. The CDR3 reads CASSEGFGTGGYEQYF.

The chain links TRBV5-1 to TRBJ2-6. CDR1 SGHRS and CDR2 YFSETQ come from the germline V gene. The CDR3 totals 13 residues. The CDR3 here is CASSLEVLSVLTF. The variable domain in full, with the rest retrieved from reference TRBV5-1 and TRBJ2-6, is KAGVTQTPRYLIKTRGQQVTLSCSPISGHRSVSWYQQTPGQGLQFLFEYFSETQRNKGNFPGRFSGRQFSNSRSEMNVSTLELGDSALYLCASSLEVLSVLTFGAGSRLTVL.

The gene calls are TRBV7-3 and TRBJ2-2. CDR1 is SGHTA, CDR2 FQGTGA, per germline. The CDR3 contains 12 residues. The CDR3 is CASSPDAGELFF.

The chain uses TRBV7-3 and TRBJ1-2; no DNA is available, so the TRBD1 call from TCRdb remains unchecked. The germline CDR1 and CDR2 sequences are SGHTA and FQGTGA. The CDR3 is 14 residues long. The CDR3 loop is CASSLDSSNYGYTF.

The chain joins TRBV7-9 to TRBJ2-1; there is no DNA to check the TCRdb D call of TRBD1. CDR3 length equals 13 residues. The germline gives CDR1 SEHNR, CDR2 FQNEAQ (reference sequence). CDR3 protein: CAITIVWGAKQFF.

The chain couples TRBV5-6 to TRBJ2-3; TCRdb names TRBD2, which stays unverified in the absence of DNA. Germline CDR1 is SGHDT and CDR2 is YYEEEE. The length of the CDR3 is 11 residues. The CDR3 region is CASSSREAQYF.

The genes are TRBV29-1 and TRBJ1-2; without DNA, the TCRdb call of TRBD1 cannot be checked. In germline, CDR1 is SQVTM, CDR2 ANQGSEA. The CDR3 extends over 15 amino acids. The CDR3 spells CSDGTGGPPNYGYTF.

The CDR3 sequence: CSARVGPHFANTGELFF. The V gene is TRBV20-1, the J gene TRBJ2-2; TCRdb's D call of TRBD2 is untestable without DNA. This CDR3 spans 17 amino acids. CDR1 and CDR2 (germline): DFQATT, SNEGSKA (reference sequence).

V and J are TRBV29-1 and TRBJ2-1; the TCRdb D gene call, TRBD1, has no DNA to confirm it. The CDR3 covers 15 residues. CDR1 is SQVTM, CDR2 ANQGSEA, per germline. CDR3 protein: CSVESQESSYNEQFF.

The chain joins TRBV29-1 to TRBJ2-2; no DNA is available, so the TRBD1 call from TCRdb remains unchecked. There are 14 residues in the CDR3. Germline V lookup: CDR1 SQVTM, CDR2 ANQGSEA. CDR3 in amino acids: CSVEQGTNTGELFF.

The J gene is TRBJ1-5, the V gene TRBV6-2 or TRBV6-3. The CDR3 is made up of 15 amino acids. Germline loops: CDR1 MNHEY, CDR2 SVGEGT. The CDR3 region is CASSHPDWGNQPQHF.

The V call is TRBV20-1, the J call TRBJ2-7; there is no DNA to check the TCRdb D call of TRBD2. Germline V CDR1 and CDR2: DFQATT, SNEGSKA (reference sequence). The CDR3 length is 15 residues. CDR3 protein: CSARGPTQAQNEQYF.

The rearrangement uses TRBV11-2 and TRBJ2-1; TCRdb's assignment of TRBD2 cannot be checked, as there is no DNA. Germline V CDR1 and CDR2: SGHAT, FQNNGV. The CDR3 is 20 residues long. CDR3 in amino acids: CASSPTVGLATTYSYNEQFF.

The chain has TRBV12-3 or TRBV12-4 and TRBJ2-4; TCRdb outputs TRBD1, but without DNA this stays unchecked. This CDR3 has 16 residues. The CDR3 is CASSPVGLLAKNIQYF.

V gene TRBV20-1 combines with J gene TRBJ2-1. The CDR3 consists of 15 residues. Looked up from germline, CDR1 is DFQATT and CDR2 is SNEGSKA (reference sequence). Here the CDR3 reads CSARDLGAYYNEQFF.

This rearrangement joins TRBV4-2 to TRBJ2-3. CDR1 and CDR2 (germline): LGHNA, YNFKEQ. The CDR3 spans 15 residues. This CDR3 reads CASSQDSPSTDTQYF.